This TCR beta chain was sequenced for a study of identical twins (dated by TCRdb to the mid-2010s). Context from the whole study: To test whether fetal clonotypes persist, this study deep-sequenced TCR alpha and beta repertoires from monozygotic twins, from unrelated adults of various ages, and from cord blood. To rule out contamination, replicate twin experiments were performed at different times with different library preparation protocols.

The protocol used for the library was 5' RACE. TCRdb records Illumina HiSeq 2000 as the sequencer. A universal primer binding site was introduced by template switching, and a unique molecular identifier was present in the final cDNA, enabling accurate counting of TCR cDNA molecules. Specific primers in the conserved constant-segment region were used to synthesize first-strand cDNA for the TCR alpha and beta chains. To control for contamination, every cDNA library carried two barcodes: a SMART-Mk sample barcode plus Illumina barcodes. Two successive PCR steps introduced TruSeq adapter sequences along with Illumina sample barcodes. The Illumina HiSeq platform was used with custom primers to sequence TCR alpha and beta cDNA libraries. The published analysis was carried out like this. Unique molecular identifiers were extracted from raw reads with MiGEC, and CDR3 positions were determined with MiXCR. Recombination models were inferred per individual with the repgenHMM and IGoR tools using an EM algorithm. The tcR package in R was used for shared clonotype analysis, with sharing normalized by the product of cloneset sizes. Out-of-frame nonproductive sequences were analyzed to study raw recombination free of thymic and clonal selection effects. TCRdb trimmed the raw reads at Q25, called clones with MiXCR and kept productive beta chains. Every CDR3 protein is listed once, alongside the most common genes and DNA of its rows. TCRdb, rather than the study authors, made the V and J calls. A total of 700,000 or so distinct CDR3 sequences appear in this sample, 8.6% of them only once. The ten largest clones represent about 0.98% of the sample.

Many counts were recorded for this clonotype. There is no known antigen for this receptor. Per-base qualities were not stored, and no clone one base away is much larger. Based on the germline V gene (reference sequence), the CDR1 and CDR2 sequences are SGHAT and FQDESV. V and J are trimmed by 4 bases and 6 bases, and the gene matches miss 22 bases of the junction. Inclusive of the bounding cysteine and phenylalanine, the CDR3 is 19 residues long. Only the CDR3 region is kept as DNA, spanning 57 bases read in frame from base 1. Every donor in the study was a healthy Caucasian. Three pairs of female monozygotic twins, all aged roughly 18 to 29 years, were included in the twin cohort. RNA for TCR libraries was isolated from peripheral blood mononuclear cells. The investigation overall reported the following: Zero-insertion analyses could be partly confounded by invariant T cells such as MAIT and iNKT, though diverse VJ usage argued against such confounding for most clonotypes. Out-of-frame TCR alpha sequences shared between twins showed an excess of low generation-probability sequences compared with coincidental sharing between unrelated individuals. Out-of-frame TCR alpha sharing in monozygotic twins was systematically underestimated by recombination models, whereas sharing between unrelated individuals was in agreement with the recombination models. In beta out-of-frame sequences, excess twin sharing was weaker, because having fewer shared sequences lowered the signal-to-noise ratio. Abundant cord blood beta clonotypes had fewer insertions, young adult naive repertoires showed a similar but weaker trend, and memory repertoires showed no such trend. Conclusions relied on cross-sectional statistical analysis, since the same donors could not be followed over many years.

The same specimen was also included in a second study, on yellow fever vaccine responses in identical twins. Looking at the second paper: According to the authors, the vaccine-induced T cell response in identical twins seemed to be partly convergent and partly specific to each individual. In the study, vaccine-responding T cell clones were precisely tracked in identical twins.

The sequence derives from a woman aged 18-35 years in good health. The sample consisted of PBMCs. The V and J segments used are TRBV11-1 and TRBJ2-7, and 9 bases in between align with TRBD1. The CDR3 sequence is CASSSTQGQGRIEVGEQYF. The DNA sequence reads TGTGCCAGCAGCTCAACCCAAGGACAGGGGAGGATCGAAGTCGGCGAGCAGTACTTC.